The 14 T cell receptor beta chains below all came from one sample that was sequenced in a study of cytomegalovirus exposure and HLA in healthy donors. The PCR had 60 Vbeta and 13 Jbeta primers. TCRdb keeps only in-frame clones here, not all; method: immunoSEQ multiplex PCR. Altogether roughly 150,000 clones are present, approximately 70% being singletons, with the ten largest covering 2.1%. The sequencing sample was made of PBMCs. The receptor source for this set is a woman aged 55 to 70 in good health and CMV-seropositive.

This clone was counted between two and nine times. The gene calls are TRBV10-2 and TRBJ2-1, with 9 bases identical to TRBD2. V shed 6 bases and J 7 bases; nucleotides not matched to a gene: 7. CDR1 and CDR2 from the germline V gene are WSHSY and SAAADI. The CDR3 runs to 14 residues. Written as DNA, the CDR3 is TGCGCCAGCAGCCCGGGACTAGCTGGGAATGAGCAGTTCTTC. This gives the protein CASSPGLAGNEQFF.

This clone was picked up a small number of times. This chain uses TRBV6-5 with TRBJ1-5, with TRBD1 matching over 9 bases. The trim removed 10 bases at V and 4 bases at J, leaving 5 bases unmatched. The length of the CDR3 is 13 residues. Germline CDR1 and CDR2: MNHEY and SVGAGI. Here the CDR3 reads CATADRGNQPQHF. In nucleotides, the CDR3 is TGTGCCACCGCGGACAGGGGAAATCAGCCCCAGCATTTT.

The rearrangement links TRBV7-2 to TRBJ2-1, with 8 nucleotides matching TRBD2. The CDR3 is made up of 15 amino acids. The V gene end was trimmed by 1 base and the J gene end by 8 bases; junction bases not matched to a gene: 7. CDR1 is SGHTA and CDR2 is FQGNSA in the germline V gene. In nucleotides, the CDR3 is TGTGCCAGCAGCTTAGGGGCGGGAGGTATTTATGAGCAGTTCTTC. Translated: CASSLGAGGIYEQFF.

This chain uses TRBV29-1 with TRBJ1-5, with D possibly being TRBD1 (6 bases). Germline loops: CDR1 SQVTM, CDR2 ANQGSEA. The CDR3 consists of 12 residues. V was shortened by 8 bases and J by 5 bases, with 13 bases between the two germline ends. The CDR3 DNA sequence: TGCAGCATTGGGGGCAAAGATCAGCCCCAGCATTTT. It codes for CSIGGKDQPQHF.

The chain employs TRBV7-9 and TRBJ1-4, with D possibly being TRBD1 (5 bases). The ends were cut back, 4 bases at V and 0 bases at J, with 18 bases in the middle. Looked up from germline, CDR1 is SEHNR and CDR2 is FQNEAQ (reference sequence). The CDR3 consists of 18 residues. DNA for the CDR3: TGTGCCAGCAGCTGGGGGAGGATTTTCTCAGCAACTAATGAAAAACTGTTTTTT. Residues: CASSWGRIFSATNEKLFF.

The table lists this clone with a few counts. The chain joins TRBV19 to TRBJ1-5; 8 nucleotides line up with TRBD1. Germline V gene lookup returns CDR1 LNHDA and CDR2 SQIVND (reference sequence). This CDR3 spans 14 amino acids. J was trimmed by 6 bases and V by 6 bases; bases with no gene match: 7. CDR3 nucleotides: TGTGCCAGTAGGGCGGACAGGGTGGGTCAGCCCCAGCATTTT. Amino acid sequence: CASRADRVGQPQHF.

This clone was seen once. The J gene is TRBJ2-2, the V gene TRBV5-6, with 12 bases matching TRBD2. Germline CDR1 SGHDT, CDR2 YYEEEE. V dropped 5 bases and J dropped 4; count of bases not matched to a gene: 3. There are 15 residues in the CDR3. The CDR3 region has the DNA TGTGCCAGCAGTCTAGCGGGAGGGGGCACCGGGGAGCTGTTTTTT. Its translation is CASSLAGGGTGELFF. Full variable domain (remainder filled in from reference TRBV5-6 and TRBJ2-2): DAGVTQSPTHLIKTRGQQVTLRCSPKSGHDTVSWYQQALGQGPQFIFQYYEEEERQRGNFPDRFSGHQFPNYSSELNVNALLLGDSALYLCASSLAGGGTGELFFGEGSRLTVL.

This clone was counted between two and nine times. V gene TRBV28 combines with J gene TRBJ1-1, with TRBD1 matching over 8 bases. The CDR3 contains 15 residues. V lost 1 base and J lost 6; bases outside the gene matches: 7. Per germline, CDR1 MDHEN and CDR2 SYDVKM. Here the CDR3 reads CASSLFSDRVPEAFF. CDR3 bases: TGTGCCAGCAGTTTATTTTCGGACAGGGTCCCTGAAGCTTTCTTT.

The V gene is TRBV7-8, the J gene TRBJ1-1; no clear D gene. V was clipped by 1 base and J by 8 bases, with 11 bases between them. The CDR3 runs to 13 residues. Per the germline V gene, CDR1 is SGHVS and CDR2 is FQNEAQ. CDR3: CASSLDVSPEAFF. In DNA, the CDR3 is TGTGCCAGCAGCTTAGACGTGAGCCCCGAAGCTTTCTTT.

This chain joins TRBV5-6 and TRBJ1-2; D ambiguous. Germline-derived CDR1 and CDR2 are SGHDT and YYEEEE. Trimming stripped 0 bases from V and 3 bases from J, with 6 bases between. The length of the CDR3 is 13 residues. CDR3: CASSLDRDYGYTF. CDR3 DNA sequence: TGTGCCAGCAGCTTGGACAGAGACTATGGCTACACCTTC.

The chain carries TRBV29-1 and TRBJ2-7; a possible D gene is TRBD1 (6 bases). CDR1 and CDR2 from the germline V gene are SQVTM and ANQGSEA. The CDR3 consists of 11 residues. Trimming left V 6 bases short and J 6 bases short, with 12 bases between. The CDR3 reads CSVTTGVEQYF. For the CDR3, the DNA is TGCAGCGTCACGACAGGTGTCGAGCAGTACTTC.

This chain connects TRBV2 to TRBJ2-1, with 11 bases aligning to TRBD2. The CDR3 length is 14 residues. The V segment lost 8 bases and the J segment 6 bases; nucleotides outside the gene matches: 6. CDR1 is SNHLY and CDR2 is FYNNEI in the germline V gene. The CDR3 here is CASGGLAEGNEQFF. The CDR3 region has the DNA TGTGCCAGCGGGGGACTAGCGGAAGGCAATGAGCAGTTCTTC.

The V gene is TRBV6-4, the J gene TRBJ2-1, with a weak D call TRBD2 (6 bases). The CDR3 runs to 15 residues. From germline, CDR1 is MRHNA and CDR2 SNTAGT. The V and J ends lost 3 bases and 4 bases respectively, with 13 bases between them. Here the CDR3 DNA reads TGTGCCAGCAGTGAATATGTGGCGGGGTACAATGAGCAGTTCTTC. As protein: CASSEYVAGYNEQFF.

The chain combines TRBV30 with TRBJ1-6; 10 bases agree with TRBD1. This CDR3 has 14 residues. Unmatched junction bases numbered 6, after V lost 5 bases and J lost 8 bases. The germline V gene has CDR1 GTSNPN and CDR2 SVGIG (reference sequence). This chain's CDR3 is CAWDLGTGDSPLHF. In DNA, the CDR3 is TGTGCCTGGGATCTTGGGACAGGGGATTCACCCCTCCACTTT. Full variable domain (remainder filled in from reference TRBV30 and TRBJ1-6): SQTIHQWPATLVQPVGSPLSLECTVEGTSNPNLYWYRQAAGRGLQLLFYSVGIGQISSEVPQNLSASRPQDRQFILSSKKLLLSDSGFYLCAWDLGTGDSPLHFGNGTRLTVT.